The T cell receptor beta chain described here comes from a study of identical twins. CDR3 length: 15 amino acids. V lost 4 bases and J lost 0, with 13 bases in between. Germline CDR1 reads DFQATT; CDR2 reads SNEGSKA (reference sequence). There are a few counts of this clonotype. TCRdb ran MiXCR on the 5' RACE reads and lists one entry per CDR3 protein. The table has roughly 480,000 distinct CDR3 sequences, 20% to 30% seen once. The same data also went into a second study, on T cells expressing NK-cell markers. That paper adds: With respect to HCMV, most of the eight sequenced donors were seropositive, and one was seronegative. Only alpha-beta TCR T cells were sorted in several experiments, using an anti-gamma-delta TCR antibody. Among CD8+ T cells from several donors, dominant NKG2C+ clonotypes accounted for about 1.0-7.0%.

The origin of this receptor is a woman aged 18-29 years in good health. The sample taken for sequencing was CD4+ T cells sorted from blood. The rearrangement joins TRBV20-1 to TRBJ2-4; D is perhaps TRBD2 (5 bases). The CDR3 region is CSANFPGIAKNIQYF. In DNA form, the CDR3 reads TGCAGTGCTAATTTTCCGGGAATAGCCAAAAACATTCAGTACTTC.